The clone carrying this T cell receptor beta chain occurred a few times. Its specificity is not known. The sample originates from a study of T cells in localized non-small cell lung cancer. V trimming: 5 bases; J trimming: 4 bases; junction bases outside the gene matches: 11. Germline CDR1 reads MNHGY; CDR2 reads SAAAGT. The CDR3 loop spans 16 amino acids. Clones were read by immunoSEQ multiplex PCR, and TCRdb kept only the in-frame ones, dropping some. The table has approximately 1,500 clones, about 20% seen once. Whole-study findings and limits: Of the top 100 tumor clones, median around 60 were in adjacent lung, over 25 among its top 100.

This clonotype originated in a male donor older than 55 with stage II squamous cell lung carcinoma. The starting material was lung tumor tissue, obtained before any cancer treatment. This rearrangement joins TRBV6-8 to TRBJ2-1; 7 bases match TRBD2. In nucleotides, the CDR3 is TGTGCCAGCAGTAGGGGACTACAATTCTTTTACAATGAGCAGTTCTTC. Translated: CASSRGLQFFYNEQFF.